This T cell receptor (beta chain) was profiled in a study of shared clonotypes between healthy human individuals. V was shortened by 6 bases and J by 2 bases, with 14 bases between the two germline ends. The CDR3 has 15 residues. Germline CDR1 and CDR2: MNHEY and SVGAGI. CD45RO negativity and positive selection for CCR7 defined naive CD8 cells, a population that excluded terminally differentiated effector memory CD45RA+ cells. Here immunoSEQ multiplex PCR was the method, and the copy in TCRdb shows in-frame clones only, minus some. The data show about 680,000 clones, just over 90% seen once. The sample consisted of naive CD8+ T cells sorted from blood. This clonotype was obtained from a man aged 25-45 years in good health. The rearrangement joins TRBV6-5 to TRBJ1-5; D remains unclear. The CDR3 nucleotides are TGTGCCAGCAGACGAACATGGGGAGGCAATCAGCCCCAGCATTTT. Translated, it gives CASRRTWGGNQPQHF.